These 2 T cell receptor beta chains came from one sample sequenced in a study of shared clonotypes between healthy human individuals. Produced via immunoSEQ multiplex PCR; TCRdb's table is partial and in-frame only. The sample records roughly 510,000 clones, over 60% being singletons. The source material was PBMCs. These receptors were taken from a woman aged 40 to 49 in good health. Some clones in this sample may be carry-over from other donors' samples.

On this clone itself: Other DNA variants within this sample encode the same CDR3. The CDR3: CASSLQGGDTEAFF. The CDR3 bases are TGTGCCAGCAGCTTACAAGGGGGGGACACTGAAGCTTTCTTT. V gene TRBV7-2 combines with J gene TRBJ1-1, with a tentative D call TRBD1 (6 bases). Between the trimmed V and J ends, which lost 2 bases and 3 bases, there was a span of 10 bases. Per germline, CDR1 SGHTA and CDR2 FQGNSA. The CDR3 totals 14 residues.

The count of this clone is one. This chain uses TRBV18 with TRBJ2-7; TRBD2 aligns across 9 bases. Germline V gene sequence: CDR1 KGHSH, CDR2 LQKENI. The V segment lost 4 bases and the J segment 3 bases; nucleotides outside the gene matches: 4. The CDR3 consists of 14 residues. CDR3 amino acids: CASSLPTSGYEQYF. DNA for the CDR3: TGTGCCAGCTCACTTCCGACTAGCGGCTACGAGCAGTACTTC.